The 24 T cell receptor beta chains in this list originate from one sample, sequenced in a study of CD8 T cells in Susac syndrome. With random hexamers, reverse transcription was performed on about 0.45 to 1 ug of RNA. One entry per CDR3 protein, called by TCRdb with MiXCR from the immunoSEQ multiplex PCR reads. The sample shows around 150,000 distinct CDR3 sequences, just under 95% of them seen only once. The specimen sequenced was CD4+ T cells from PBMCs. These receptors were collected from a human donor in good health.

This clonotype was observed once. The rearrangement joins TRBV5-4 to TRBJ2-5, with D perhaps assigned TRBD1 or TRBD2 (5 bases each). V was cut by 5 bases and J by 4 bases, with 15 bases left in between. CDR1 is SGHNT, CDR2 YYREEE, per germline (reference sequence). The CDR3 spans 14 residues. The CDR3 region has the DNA TGTGCCAGCAGGGGACCCAGGGATCCAGAGACCCAGTACTTC. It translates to CASRGPRDPETQYF.

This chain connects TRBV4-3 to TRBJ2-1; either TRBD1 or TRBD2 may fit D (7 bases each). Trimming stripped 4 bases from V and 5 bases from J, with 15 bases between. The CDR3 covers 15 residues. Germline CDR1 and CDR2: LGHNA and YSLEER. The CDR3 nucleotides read TGCGCCAGCAGCCTTTCTCCAGGGGGGGACAATGAGCAGTTCTTC. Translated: CASSLSPGGDNEQFF.

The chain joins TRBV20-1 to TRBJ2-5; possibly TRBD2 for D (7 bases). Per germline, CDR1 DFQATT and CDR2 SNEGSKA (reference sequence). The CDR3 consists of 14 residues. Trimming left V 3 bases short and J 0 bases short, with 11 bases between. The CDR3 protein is CSASGGRYQETQYF. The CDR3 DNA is TGCAGTGCTAGCGGGGGGCGGTACCAAGAGACCCAGTACTTC.

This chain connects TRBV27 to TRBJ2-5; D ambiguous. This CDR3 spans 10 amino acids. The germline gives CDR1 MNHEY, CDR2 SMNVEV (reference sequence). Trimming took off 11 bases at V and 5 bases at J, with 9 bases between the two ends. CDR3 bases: TGTGCCGCCGGTGGGGAGACCCAGTACTTC. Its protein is CAAGGETQYF.

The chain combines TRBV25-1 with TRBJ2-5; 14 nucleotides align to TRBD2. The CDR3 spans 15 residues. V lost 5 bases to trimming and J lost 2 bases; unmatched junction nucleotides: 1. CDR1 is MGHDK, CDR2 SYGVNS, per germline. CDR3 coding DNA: TGTGCCAGCAGTCGGACTAGCGGGGGGCAAGAGACCCAGTACTTC. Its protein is CASSRTSGGQETQYF.

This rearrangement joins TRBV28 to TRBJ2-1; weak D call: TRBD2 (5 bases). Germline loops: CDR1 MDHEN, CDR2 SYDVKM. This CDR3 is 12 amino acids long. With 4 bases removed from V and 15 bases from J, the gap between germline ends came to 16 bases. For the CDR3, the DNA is TGTGCCAGCAGTTCCCCAAATAGCGCGGGGTTCTTC. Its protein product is CASSSPNSAGFF.

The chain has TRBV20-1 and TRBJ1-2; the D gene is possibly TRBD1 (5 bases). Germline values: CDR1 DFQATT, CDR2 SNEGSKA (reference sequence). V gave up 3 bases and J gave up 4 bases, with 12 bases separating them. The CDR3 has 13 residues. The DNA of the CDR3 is TGCAGTGCTAGCCCAGGGTTCTCCTATGGCTACACCTTC. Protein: CSASPGFSYGYTF.

The CDR3 coding sequence is TGTGCCAGCAGTGATCCTCGACAGGGCGATGAAAAACTGTTTTTT. As protein: CASSDPRQGDEKLFF. The chain couples TRBV25-1 to TRBJ1-4; 7 positions agree with TRBD1. The trim removed 3 bases at V and 6 bases at J, leaving 7 bases unmatched. Germline-derived CDR1 and CDR2 are MGHDK and SYGVNS. This CDR3 spans 15 amino acids. The full variable domain, rest sourced from reference TRBV25-1 and TRBJ1-4, is EADIYQTPRYLVIGTGKKITLECSQTMGHDKMYWYQQDPGMELHLIHYSYGVNSTEKGDLSSESTVSRIRTEHFPLTLESARPSHTSQYLCASSDPRQGDEKLFFGSGTQLSVL.

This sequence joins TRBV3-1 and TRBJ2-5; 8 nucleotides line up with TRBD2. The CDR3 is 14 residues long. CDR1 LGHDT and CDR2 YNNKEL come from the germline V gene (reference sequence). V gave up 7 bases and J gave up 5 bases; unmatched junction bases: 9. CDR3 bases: TGTGCCAGCACGCCGGGACTAGGGTTCGAGACCCAGTACTTC. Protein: CASTPGLGFETQYF.

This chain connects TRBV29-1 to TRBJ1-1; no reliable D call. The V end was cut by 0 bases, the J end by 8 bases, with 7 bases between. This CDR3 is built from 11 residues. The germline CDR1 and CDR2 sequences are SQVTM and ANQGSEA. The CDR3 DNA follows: TGCAGCGTTGAAGACAGATGGGAAGCTTTCTTT. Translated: CSVEDRWEAFF.

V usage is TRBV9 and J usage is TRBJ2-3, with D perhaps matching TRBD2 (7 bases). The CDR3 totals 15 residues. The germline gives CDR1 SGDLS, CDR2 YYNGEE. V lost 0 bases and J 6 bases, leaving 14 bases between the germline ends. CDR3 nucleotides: TGTGCCAGCAGCGTAGGCGGGACGGGGGGCGATACGCAGTATTTT. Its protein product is CASSVGGTGGDTQYF.

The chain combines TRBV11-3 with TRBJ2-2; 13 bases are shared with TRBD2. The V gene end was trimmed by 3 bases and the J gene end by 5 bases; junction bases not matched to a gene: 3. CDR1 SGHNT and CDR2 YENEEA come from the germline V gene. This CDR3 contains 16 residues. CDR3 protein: CASSLGTSGETGELFF. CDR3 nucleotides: TGTGCCAGCAGCTTGGGGACTAGCGGGGAGACCGGGGAGCTGTTTTTT. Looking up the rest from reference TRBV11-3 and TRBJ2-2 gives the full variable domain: EAGVVQSPRYKIIEKKQPVAFWCNPISGHNTLYWYLQNLGQGPELLIRYENEEAVDDSQLPKDRFSAERLKGVDSTLKIQPAELGDSAVYLCASSLGTSGETGELFFGEGSRLTVL.

The CDR3 loop is CASTVHWTKETQYF. CDR3 sequence (DNA): TGTGCCAGTACCGTACACTGGACAAAAGAGACCCAGTACTTC. The V gene is TRBV19, the J gene TRBJ2-5; maybe TRBD1 (5 bases). The V end was cut by 7 bases, the J end by 3 bases, with 15 bases between. This CDR3 has 14 amino acids. Germline-derived CDR1 and CDR2 are LNHDA and SQIVND (reference sequence).

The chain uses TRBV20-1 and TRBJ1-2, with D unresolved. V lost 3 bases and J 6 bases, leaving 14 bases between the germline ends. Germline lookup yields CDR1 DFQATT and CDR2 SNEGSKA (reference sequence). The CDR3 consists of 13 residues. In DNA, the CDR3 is TGCAGTGCTAGCCCAGACGGGGATCATGGCTACACCTTC. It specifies CSASPDGDHGYTF.

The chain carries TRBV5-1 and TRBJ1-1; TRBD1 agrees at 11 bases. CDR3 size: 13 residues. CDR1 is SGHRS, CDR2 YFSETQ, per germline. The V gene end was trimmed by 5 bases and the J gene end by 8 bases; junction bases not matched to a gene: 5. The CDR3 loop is CASRGTGGAEAFF. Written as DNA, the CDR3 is TGCGCCAGCAGGGGGACAGGGGGAGCGGAAGCTTTCTTT.

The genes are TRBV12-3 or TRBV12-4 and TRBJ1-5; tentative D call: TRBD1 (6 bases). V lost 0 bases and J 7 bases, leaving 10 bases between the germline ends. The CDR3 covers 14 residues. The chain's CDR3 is CASSLAGQLQPQHF. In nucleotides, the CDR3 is TGTGCCAGCAGTTTAGCAGGACAGTTGCAGCCCCAGCATTTT.

CDR3 residues: CASSHPAGNTIYF. The CDR3 coding sequence is TGTGCCAGCAGCCATCCGGCCGGAAACACCATATATTTT. V and J are TRBV14 and TRBJ1-3, with D uncertain. The CDR3 loop spans 13 amino acids. Trimming took 3 bases from V and 4 from J, leaving 7 bases between them. Per germline, CDR1 SGHDN and CDR2 FVKESK. The full variable domain, completed using reference TRBV14 and TRBJ1-3, is EAGVTQFPSHSVIEKGQTVTLRCDPISGHDNLYWYRRVMGKEIKFLLHFVKESKQDESGMPNNRFLAERTGGTYSTLKVQPAELEDSGVYFCASSHPAGNTIYFGEGSWLTVV.

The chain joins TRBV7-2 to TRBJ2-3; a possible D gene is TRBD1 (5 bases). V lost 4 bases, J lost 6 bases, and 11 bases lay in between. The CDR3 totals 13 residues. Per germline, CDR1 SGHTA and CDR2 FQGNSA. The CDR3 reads CASSYGSGDTQYF. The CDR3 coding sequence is TGTGCCAGCAGCTATGGGTCAGGGGATACGCAGTATTTT.

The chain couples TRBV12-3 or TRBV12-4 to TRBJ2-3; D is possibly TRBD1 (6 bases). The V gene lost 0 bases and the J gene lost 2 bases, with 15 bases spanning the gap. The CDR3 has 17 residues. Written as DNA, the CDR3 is TGTGCCAGCAGTTTAGCACAGGGCTCACTCCTCACAGATACGCAGTATTTT. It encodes CASSLAQGSLLTDTQYF.

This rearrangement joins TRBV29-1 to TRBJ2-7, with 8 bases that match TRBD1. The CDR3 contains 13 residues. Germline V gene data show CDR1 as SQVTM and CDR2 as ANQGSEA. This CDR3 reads CSGQGQARYEQYF. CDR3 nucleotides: TGCAGTGGGCAGGGACAGGCGCGCTACGAGCAGTACTTC.

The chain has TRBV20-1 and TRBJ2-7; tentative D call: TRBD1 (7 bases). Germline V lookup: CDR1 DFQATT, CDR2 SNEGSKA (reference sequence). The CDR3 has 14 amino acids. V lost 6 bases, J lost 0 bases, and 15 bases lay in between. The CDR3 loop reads CSARRDSLSYEQYF. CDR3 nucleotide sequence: TGCAGTGCCCGGAGGGACAGCCTCTCCTACGAGCAGTACTTC.

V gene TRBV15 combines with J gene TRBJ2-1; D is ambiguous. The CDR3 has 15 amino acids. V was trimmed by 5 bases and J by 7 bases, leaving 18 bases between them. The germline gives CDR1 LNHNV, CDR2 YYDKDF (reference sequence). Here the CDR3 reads CATSYDTSGRNEQFF. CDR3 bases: TGTGCCACCAGCTATGACACGAGTGGGCGTAATGAGCAGTTCTTC.

The CDR3 DNA reads as TGTGCCTGGGACAGGGGAACTAACTATGGCTACACCTTC. The encoded protein is CAWDRGTNYGYTF. The V and J genes are TRBV30 and TRBJ1-2; 8 nucleotides align to TRBD1. The CDR3 sequence is 13 residues long. The germline CDR1 and CDR2 sequences are GTSNPN and SVGIG (reference sequence). Trimming took 5 bases from V and 0 from J; bases not matched to a gene: 2.

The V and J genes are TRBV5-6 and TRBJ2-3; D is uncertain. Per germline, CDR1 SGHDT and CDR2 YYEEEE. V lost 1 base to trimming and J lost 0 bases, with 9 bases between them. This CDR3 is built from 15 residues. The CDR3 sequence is CASSLPRRSTDTQYF. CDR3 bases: TGTGCCAGCAGCTTGCCCCGCCGCAGCACAGATACGCAGTATTTT.